The 3 T cell receptor beta chains reported below all come from one sample, sequenced in a study of regulatory dendritic cells for organ transplantation. The protocol was immunoSEQ multiplex PCR, while the TCRdb copy is restricted to in-frame clones and leaves out a portion. The sample holds tens of thousands of clones; 60% to 80% are singletons and the top ten take 2.2%. Sequenced sample: memory CD4+ T cells from blood. The subset: CD45RO+ memory T cells. These receptors came from a human donor in good health.

The chain recombines TRBV6-4 with TRBJ2-2; D possibly corresponds to TRBD2 (6 bases). CDR3 length equals 13 residues. Germline CDR1 is MRHNA and CDR2 is SNTAGT. With 4 bases removed from V and 3 bases from J, the gap between germline ends came to 6 bases. The CDR3 is CASSASDTGELFF. The CDR3 region has the DNA TGTGCCAGCAGTGCTAGCGACACCGGGGAGCTGTTTTTT.

This clone was seen a few times. The genes are TRBV30 and TRBJ1-1; D perhaps matches TRBD1 (5 bases). The CDR3 is 14 amino acids. The V and J ends lost 4 bases and 8 bases respectively, with 20 bases between them. Looked up from germline, CDR1 is GTSNPN and CDR2 is SVGIG (reference sequence). The DNA for the CDR3 is TGTGCCTGGACCCTGGGACTCGATGAGGCGGAAGCTTTCTTT. Its translation is CAWTLGLDEAEAFF.

The chain combines TRBV7-2 with TRBJ1-3, with 7 bases lining up with TRBD1. Unmatched junction bases numbered 2, after V lost 3 bases and J lost 0 bases. The CDR3 runs 15 residues. Germline V gene sequence: CDR1 SGHTA, CDR2 FQGNSA. The CDR3 loop reads CASSFGTVSGNTIYF. The CDR3 bases are TGTGCCAGCAGCTTCGGGACAGTCTCTGGAAACACCATATATTTT.